These 14 T cell receptor beta chains came from one sample sequenced in a study of blood T cell repertoires in COVID-19. Repertoires were generated with immunoSEQ multiplex PCR, while TCRdb's copy carries only in-frame clones and drops some. The table shows about 180,000 clones, with 80% to 90% occurring only once. Sample: peripheral blood. These receptors were collected from a woman of 80 years or more with COVID-19, enrolled during active disease.

The chain couples TRBV19 to TRBJ2-5; 7 bases are shared with TRBD2. J gave up 1 base and V 1 base, and 9 bases lay outside the gene matches. The CDR3 is 17 amino acids. Germline CDR1 is LNHDA and CDR2 is SQIVND (reference sequence). CDR3 region: CASSIGGGSFVQETQYF. CDR3 sequence (DNA): TGTGCCAGTAGTATAGGGGGCGGGAGCTTCGTCCAAGAGACCCAGTACTTC.

This clone was counted only a few times. The chain carries TRBV3-1 (or the pseudogene TRBV3-2) and TRBJ2-3; D is uncertain. Germline CDR1 LGHDT, CDR2 YNNKEL (reference sequence). The V end was cut by 1 base, the J end by 7 bases, with 9 bases between. The CDR3 sequence is 13 residues long. The CDR3 here is CASSQAVGNTQYF. Written as DNA, the CDR3 is TGTGCCAGCAGCCAAGCCGTCGGTAATACGCAGTATTTT.

The chain recombines TRBV7-8 with TRBJ2-7; D is possibly TRBD2 (6 bases). CDR3 length: 14 residues. The V end lost 3 bases, the J end lost 3 bases, and 12 bases lay between the germline ends. CDR1 and CDR2 from the germline V gene are SGHVS and FQNEAQ. CDR3 bases: TGTGCCAGCAGCTTCGTGGGGGGAAGCTACGAGCAGTACTTC. The encoded protein is CASSFVGGSYEQYF. The whole variable domain, filled in from reference TRBV7-8 and TRBJ2-7, reads GAGVSQSPRYKVAKRGQDVALRCDPISGHVSLFWYQQALGQGPEFLTYFQNEAQLDKSGLPSDRFFAERPEGSVSTLKIQRTQQEDSAVYLCASSFVGGSYEQYFGPGTRLTVT.

CDR3 nucleotide sequence: TGTGCCAGCAGCTTACGGGGGGCCACTAAGGGCTATGGCTACACCTTC. Protein: CASSLRGATKGYGYTF. This rearrangement joins TRBV5-6 to TRBJ1-2; tentative D call: TRBD1 (6 bases). The V end lost 2 bases, the J end lost 4 bases, and 18 bases lay between the germline ends. The CDR3 contains 16 residues. Germline CDR1 is SGHDT and CDR2 is YYEEEE.

On this clone itself: The same CDR3 is also encoded by other DNA sequences in this sample. The V call is TRBV9, the J call TRBJ1-2; maybe TRBD1 (5 bases). Germline CDR1 is SGDLS and CDR2 is YYNGEE. V lost 0 bases, J lost 5 bases, and 11 bases lay in between. The CDR3 covers 14 residues. This CDR3 reads CASSVGAGNYGYTF. The CDR3 DNA follows: TGTGCCAGCAGCGTAGGGGCAGGGAATTATGGCTACACCTTC.

This chain joins TRBV19 and TRBJ1-6, with 11 bases matching TRBD1. Losses at the gene ends were 6 bases for V and 9 bases for J; bases not matched to a gene: 13. The CDR3 consists of 17 residues. CDR1 is LNHDA, CDR2 SQIVND, per germline (reference sequence). The CDR3 sequence is CASSQPGQGAVGSPLHF. The CDR3 region has the DNA TGTGCCAGTAGCCAACCAGGACAGGGGGCTGTTGGTTCACCCCTCCACTTT.

V and J are TRBV10-3 and TRBJ2-5; TRBD1 agrees at 11 bases. The CDR3 is 14 amino acids. Per germline, CDR1 ENHRY and CDR2 SYGVKD. Trimming at V came to 6 bases and at J to 4 bases, leaving 4 bases not matched to a gene. CDR3 amino acids: CAISPGQGGETQYF. The CDR3 DNA is TGTGCCATCAGCCCGGGACAGGGGGGAGAGACCCAGTACTTC.

The rearrangement links TRBV24-1 to TRBJ2-5, with D maybe TRBD2 (7 bases). CDR1 KGHDR and CDR2 SFDVKD come from the germline V gene. The CDR3 consists of 13 residues. V lost 9 bases to trimming and J lost 5 bases, with 15 bases between them. The DNA for the CDR3 is TGTGCCACCGGGGGCGGGAGCGGGGAGACCCAGTACTTC. It is translated as CATGGGSGETQYF.

This sequence joins TRBV15 and TRBJ1-1; D possibly corresponds to TRBD1 (5 bases). The CDR3 has 14 amino acids. From germline, CDR1 is LNHNV and CDR2 YYDKDF (reference sequence). V shed 5 bases and J shed 2 bases, with 12 bases lying between them. CDR3 region: CATSFRRGNTEAFF. CDR3 nucleotides: TGTGCCACCAGCTTCCGAAGGGGAAACACTGAAGCTTTCTTT.

A remark on this clone: The same CDR3 also results from other DNA sequences found in this sample. The chain is built from TRBV29-1 and TRBJ1-1; 8 bases are shared with TRBD1. Germline CDR1 is SQVTM and CDR2 is ANQGSEA. The CDR3 contains 12 residues. V lost 4 bases and J lost 4; bases outside the gene matches: 2. The DNA of the CDR3 is TGCAGCGTTGCTACAGGGGGCACTGAAGCTTTCTTT. Translating gives CSVATGGTEAFF.

The chain employs TRBV3-1 (or the pseudogene TRBV3-2) and TRBJ2-5; 10 nucleotides line up with TRBD2. The junction had 4 bases not matched to a gene; V was cut back by 2 bases and J by 4 bases. Germline loops: CDR1 LGHDT, CDR2 YNNKEL (reference sequence). This CDR3 comprises 15 residues. CDR3 in DNA: TGTGCCAGCAGCCAAATAGCGGGAGGTCTAGAGACCCAGTACTTC. Translated: CASSQIAGGLETQYF.

This CDR3 reads CASSPGGPSSNYGYTF. The CDR3 DNA reads as TGCGCCAGCAGCCCCGGAGGGCCCTCCTCTAACTATGGCTACACCTTC. V is TRBV4-1 and J is TRBJ1-2; no clear D gene. The germline V gene has CDR1 MGHRA and CDR2 YSYEKL. V was clipped by 4 bases and J by 0 bases, with 15 bases between them. This CDR3 is 16 amino acids long.

The chain is built from TRBV11-3 and TRBJ1-5, with 11 nucleotides matching TRBD1. Germline V lookup: CDR1 SGHNT, CDR2 YENEEA. The length of the CDR3 is 15 residues. Trimming removed 5 bases from V and 4 bases from J; junction bases left unmatched: 4. The CDR3 DNA is TGTGCCAGCAGCCCTGGGACAGGGGGTAATCAGCCCCAGCATTTT. Protein sequence: CASSPGTGGNQPQHF.

The rearrangement uses TRBV24-1 and TRBJ2-5, with D possibly TRBD1 on 5 matching bases. Germline V CDR1 and CDR2: KGHDR, SFDVKD. There are 15 residues in the CDR3. V dropped 1 base and J dropped 4 bases, with 12 bases sitting between them. The CDR3 coding sequence is TGTGCCACCAGTGATTTTGCCATAGGGGTAGAGACCCAGTACTTC. This sequence encodes CATSDFAIGVETQYF.